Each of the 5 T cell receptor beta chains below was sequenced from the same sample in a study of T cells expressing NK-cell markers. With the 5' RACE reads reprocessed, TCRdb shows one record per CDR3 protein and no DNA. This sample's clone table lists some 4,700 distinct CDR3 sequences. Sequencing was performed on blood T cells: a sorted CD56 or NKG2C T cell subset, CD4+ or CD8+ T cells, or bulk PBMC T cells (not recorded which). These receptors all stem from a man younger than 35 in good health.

CDR3 sequence: CASSLAPSAYEQYF. The chain joins TRBV7-9 to TRBJ2-7. Germline-derived CDR1 and CDR2 are SEHNR and FQNEAQ (reference sequence). This CDR3 region has 14 residues.

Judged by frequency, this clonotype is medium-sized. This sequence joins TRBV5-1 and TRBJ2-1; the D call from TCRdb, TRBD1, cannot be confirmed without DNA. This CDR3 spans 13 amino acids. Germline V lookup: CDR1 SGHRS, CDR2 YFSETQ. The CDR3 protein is CASSLERGNEQFF.

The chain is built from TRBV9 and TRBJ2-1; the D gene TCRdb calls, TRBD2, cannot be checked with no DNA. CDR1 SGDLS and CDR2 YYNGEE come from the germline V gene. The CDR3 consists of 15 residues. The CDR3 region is CASSVGAGGYNEQFF.

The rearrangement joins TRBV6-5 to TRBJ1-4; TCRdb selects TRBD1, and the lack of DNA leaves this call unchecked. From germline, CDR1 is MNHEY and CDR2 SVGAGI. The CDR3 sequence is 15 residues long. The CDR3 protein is CASSYSSQGNEKLFF.

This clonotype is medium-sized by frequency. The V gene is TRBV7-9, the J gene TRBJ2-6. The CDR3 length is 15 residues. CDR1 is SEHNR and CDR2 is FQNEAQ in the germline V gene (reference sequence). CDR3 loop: CASSRTLSGANVLTF.